A single sample gave rise to the 28 T cell receptor beta chains below, sequenced in a study of PD-1 blockade in classical Hodgkin lymphoma. Time point given: cycle 4 day 1 (C4D1), after more than 5 weeks of nivolumab. In every patient, relapse followed autologous stem cell transplantation, while exposure to brentuximab vedotin differed. Magnetic negative selection purified CD4+ T cells from thawed PBMCs. Only in-frame clones appear in the TCRdb table, and some are missing; sequencing was by immunoSEQ multiplex PCR. The repertoire holds tens of thousands of clones, with approximately 86% as singletons. Sequences were derived from CD4+ T cells from blood, sampled before the fourth cycle of nivolumab. Receptors were obtained from a human donor with classical Hodgkin lymphoma.

V is TRBV28 and J is TRBJ2-1; the match to TRBD1 covers 8 bases. The CDR3 is 13 residues long. From germline, CDR1 is MDHEN and CDR2 SYDVKM. V lost 5 bases, J lost 7 bases, and 4 bases stayed unmatched. This chain's CDR3 is CASSQGAWNEQFF. CDR3 in DNA: TGTGCCAGCAGTCAGGGGGCATGGAATGAGCAGTTCTTC.

V gene TRBV18 combines with J gene TRBJ2-7, with D unresolved. Germline lookup yields CDR1 KGHSH and CDR2 LQKENI. The length of the CDR3 is 15 residues. V gave up 0 bases and J gave up 5 bases, with 14 bases separating them. The CDR3 sequence is CASSPPQSTWDEQYF. CDR3 nucleotide sequence: TGTGCCAGCTCACCACCACAGAGTACATGGGACGAGCAGTACTTC. Together with reference TRBV18 and TRBJ2-7, the CDR3 gives the full variable domain: NAGVMQNPRHLVRRRGQEARLRCSPMKGHSHVYWYRQLPEEGLKFMVYLQKENIIDESGMPKERFSAEFPKEGPSILRIQQVVRGDSAAYFCASSPPQSTWDEQYFGPGTRLTVT.

The sample holds one count of this clone. J is TRBJ1-2 and V is TRBV28, with TRBD1 as a possible D gene (6 bases). Trimming pared 6 bases from V and 7 bases from J, leaving 21 bases between. The germline V gene has CDR1 MDHEN and CDR2 SYDVKM. This CDR3 region has 15 residues. In DNA form, the CDR3 reads TGTGCCAGCAGCCCATACAGGGTACTCATAGGTGGCTACACCTTC. Encoded protein: CASSPYRVLIGGYTF.

This chain joins TRBV5-1 and TRBJ2-5; the D is unclear. The germline CDR1 and CDR2 sequences are SGHRS and YFSETQ. CDR3 length: 14 residues. V gave up 0 bases and J gave up 2 bases, with 8 bases separating them. Here the CDR3 DNA reads TGCGCCAGCAGCTTGGTGGTGGGGCAAGAGACCCAGTACTTC. Protein sequence: CASSLVVGQETQYF.

This clone was recorded only once. The rearrangement uses TRBV9 and TRBJ2-7, with unresolved D. V was cut by 3 bases and J by 7 bases, with 11 bases left in between. The germline gives CDR1 SGDLS, CDR2 YYNGEE. This CDR3 has 12 residues. The CDR3 reads CASSGHLGEQYF. In nucleotides, the CDR3 is TGTGCCAGCAGCGGACACTTGGGGGAGCAGTACTTC.

The chain couples TRBV5-1 to TRBJ1-6; weak D call: TRBD1 (6 bases). CDR3 length: 14 residues. Germline V lookup: CDR1 SGHRS, CDR2 YFSETQ. V shed 4 bases and J shed 10 bases, with 15 bases lying between them. The CDR3 DNA follows: TGCGCCAGCAGCCTAGGGCAAAGGGGGTCACCCCTCCACTTT. This codes for CASSLGQRGSPLHF.

The chain carries TRBV18 and TRBJ2-7, with 11 bases identical to TRBD2. From germline, CDR1 is KGHSH and CDR2 LQKENI. The CDR3 totals 14 residues. V was clipped by 3 bases and J by 4 bases; unmatched bases: 2. CDR3 in DNA: TGTGCCAGCTCACCCACTAGCGGGAGTTACGAGCAGTACTTC. Translated, it gives CASSPTSGSYEQYF.

This chain joins TRBV6-5 and TRBJ2-7; D gene uncertain. Per the germline V gene, CDR1 is MNHEY and CDR2 is SVGAGI. This CDR3 is 11 amino acids long. V gave up 5 bases and J gave up 3 bases, with 5 bases separating them. The CDR3 is CASSVHYEQYF. The CDR3 coding sequence is TGTGCCAGCAGTGTGCACTACGAGCAGTACTTC.

The chain is built from TRBV7-9 and TRBJ1-2; 7 positions agree with TRBD1. The CDR3 loop spans 16 amino acids. Germline assignment: CDR1 SEHNR and CDR2 FQNEAQ (reference sequence). V trimming: 1 base; J trimming: 4 bases; junction bases outside the gene matches: 9. CDR3 amino acids: CASSLGGGDRSYGYTF. DNA of the CDR3: TGTGCCAGCAGCTTAGGAGGGGGGGACAGAAGCTATGGCTACACCTTC.

This sequence joins TRBV2 and TRBJ2-7; TRBD1 matches at 9 bases. V dropped 6 bases and J dropped 1; count of bases not matched to a gene: 1. Germline V CDR1 and CDR2: SNHLY, FYNNEI. CDR3 size: 13 residues. CDR3 in amino acids: CASRDRGSYEQYF. The CDR3 DNA reads TGTGCCAGCAGGGACAGGGGTTCCTACGAGCAGTACTTC.

The rearrangement uses TRBV7-2 and TRBJ2-5, with TRBD1 matching over 8 bases. Per the germline V gene, CDR1 is SGHTA and CDR2 is FQGNSA. The length of the CDR3 is 16 residues. The junction had 9 bases not matched to a gene; V was cut back by 1 base and J by 5 bases. CDR3 coding DNA: TGTGCCAGCAGCTTAGAGGGGCAGGGGGCCAGGGAGACCCAGTACTTC. Translated, it gives CASSLEGQGARETQYF.

The chain uses TRBV5-5 and TRBJ2-1; 8 bases fit TRBD2. Germline assignment: CDR1 SGHKS and CDR2 YYEKEE (reference sequence). The CDR3 sequence is 16 residues long. The junction had 6 bases not matched to a gene; V was cut back by 4 bases and J by 0 bases. The CDR3 nucleotides read TGTGCCAGCAGCACAATAGCGGGATACTCCTACAATGAGCAGTTCTTC. Translation gives CASSTIAGYSYNEQFF.

The chain links TRBV11-2 to TRBJ2-5; D might be TRBD1 (6 bases). Trimming took off 4 bases at V and 9 bases at J, with 15 bases between the two ends. Germline V gene lookup returns CDR1 SGHAT and CDR2 FQNNGV. There are 13 residues in the CDR3. The chain's CDR3 is CASSSLTGQAQYF. CDR3 in DNA: TGTGCCAGCAGCTCACTGACAGGTCAGGCCCAGTACTTC.

CDR3 residues: CASSLGDRAQPQHF. The CDR3 nucleotides are TGTGCCAGCAGTCTGGGGGACAGGGCTCAGCCCCAGCATTTT. The rearrangement joins TRBV6-1 to TRBJ1-5; the match to TRBD1 covers 9 bases. After removal of 5 bases from V and 6 bases from J, the junction contained 5 bases not matched to a gene. The CDR3 is 14 amino acids. The germline V gene has CDR1 MNHNS and CDR2 SASEGT.

The rearrangement links TRBV5-8 to TRBJ2-7; possibly TRBD1 for D (6 bases). Germline values: CDR1 SGHTS, CDR2 YDEGEE. The CDR3 is 14 residues long. With 4 bases removed from V and 2 bases from J, the gap between germline ends came to 13 bases. The CDR3 sequence is CASSPQGIAYEQYF. The CDR3 nucleotides are TGTGCCAGCAGCCCTCAGGGGATCGCCTACGAGCAGTACTTC.

V and J are TRBV27 and TRBJ1-3; TRBD1 matches 8 bases. CDR1 is MNHEY, CDR2 SMNVEV, per germline (reference sequence). The CDR3 spans 16 residues. V trimming: 3 bases; J trimming: 2 bases; junction bases outside the gene matches: 6. CDR3: CASSFTGTGAGNTIYF. DNA for the CDR3: TGTGCCAGCAGTTTTACCGGGACAGGCGCTGGAAACACCATATATTTT.

The genes are TRBV5-1 and TRBJ2-5; D may be TRBD2 (6 bases). V gave up 5 bases and J gave up 0 bases, with 17 bases separating them. Germline CDR1 is SGHRS and CDR2 is YFSETQ. The CDR3 runs to 16 residues. CDR3 amino acids: CASSILGGSYQETQYF. The CDR3, as DNA: TGCGCCAGCAGTATACTTGGAGGGTCGTACCAAGAGACCCAGTACTTC.

The rearrangement joins TRBV6-6 to TRBJ2-7; D unclear. CDR1 is MNHNY, CDR2 SVGAGI, per germline (reference sequence). V was cut by 7 bases and J by 5 bases, with 24 bases left in between. The CDR3 is 16 amino acids. CDR3 loop: CASTLLPPQGGNEQYF. The CDR3 bases are TGTGCCAGCACCCTTCTCCCACCCCAAGGTGGGAACGAGCAGTACTTC.

The rearrangement uses TRBV28 and TRBJ1-4, with TRBD1 matching 10 bases. Germline V gene lookup returns CDR1 MDHEN and CDR2 SYDVKM. Trimming cost V 6 bases and J 8 bases; bases outside gene matches: 12. CDR3 size: 16 residues. CDR3 region: CASRKRSGTGEEKLFF. CDR3 sequence (DNA): TGTGCCAGCAGAAAAAGGTCCGGGACAGGGGAAGAAAAACTGTTTTTT.

The V call is TRBV5-5, the J call TRBJ1-1; no firm D call. CDR3 size: 14 residues. V lost 4 bases, J lost 1 base, and 11 bases lay in between. CDR1 and CDR2 from the germline V gene are SGHKS and YYEKEE (reference sequence). As DNA, the CDR3 is TGTGCCAGCAGCCCCGGCCGGACGAACACTGAAGCTTTCTTT. Encoded protein: CASSPGRTNTEAFF. The full variable domain, completed using reference TRBV5-5 and TRBJ1-1, is DAGVTQSPTHLIKTRGQQVTLRCSPISGHKSVSWYQQVLGQGPQFIFQYYEKEERGRGNFPDRFSARQFPNYSSELNVNALLLGDSALYLCASSPGRTNTEAFFGQGTRLTVV.

This chain's CDR3 is CASSPMWNEQFF. CDR3 nucleotides: TGTGCCAGCAGCCCGATGTGGAATGAGCAGTTCTTC. V and J are TRBV7-9 and TRBJ2-1; D remains ambiguous. The V gene's germline CDR1 is SEHNR and CDR2 FQNEAQ (reference sequence). Trimming took 5 bases from V and 7 from J, leaving 9 bases between them. This CDR3 spans 12 amino acids.

The chain combines TRBV7-3 with TRBJ1-1, with a tentative D call TRBD1 (5 bases). This CDR3 is built from 14 residues. Germline lookup yields CDR1 SGHTA and CDR2 FQGTGA. Trimming pared 5 bases from V and 1 base from J, leaving 11 bases between. CDR3 residues: CASSPGGTNTEAFF. The CDR3 DNA is TGTGCCAGCAGCCCCGGAGGGACGAACACTGAAGCTTTCTTT.

The V gene is TRBV6-1, the J gene TRBJ2-7, with 9 nucleotides matching TRBD1. Germline CDR1 reads MNHNS; CDR2 reads SASEGT. V was clipped by 4 bases and J by 2 bases; unmatched bases: 9. The CDR3 consists of 16 residues. In nucleotides, the CDR3 is TGTGCCAGCAGTGGCTCCCTCGGGACAGGGCCCTACGAGCAGTACTTC. Translated, it gives CASSGSLGTGPYEQYF.

This clone was seen a single time. This chain joins TRBV28 and TRBJ2-7; tentative D call: TRBD2 (6 bases). V gave up 6 bases and J gave up 3 bases, with 21 bases separating them. Looked up from germline, CDR1 is MDHEN and CDR2 is SYDVKM. This CDR3 comprises 16 residues. The CDR3 sequence is CASSTGTWGVGYEQYF. CDR3 coding DNA: TGTGCCAGCAGCACCGGAACTTGGGGGGTCGGCTACGAGCAGTACTTC.

The rearrangement uses TRBV6-1 and TRBJ2-7; no definite D call. V dropped 5 bases and J dropped 2 bases, with 10 bases sitting between them. The germline CDR1 and CDR2 sequences are MNHNS and SASEGT. This CDR3 region has 13 residues. The CDR3 nucleotides are TGTGCCAGCAGTATGGACGGAGCCTACGAGCAGTACTTC. Translation gives CASSMDGAYEQYF.

The genes are TRBV27 and TRBJ2-5; no definite D call. This CDR3 has 13 residues. With 0 bases removed from V and 7 bases from J, the gap between germline ends came to 9 bases. Germline-derived CDR1 and CDR2 are MNHEY and SMNVEV (reference sequence). In DNA, the CDR3 is TGTGCCAGCAGTTTATCAGAATGGGGGACCCAGTACTTC. This translates into CASSLSEWGTQYF.

Written as DNA, the CDR3 is TGTGCCAGCAGTGAGGCCGATCAGCCCCAGCATTTT. Translation: CASSEADQPQHF. The chain couples TRBV6-1 to TRBJ1-5; D remains ambiguous. The germline CDR1 and CDR2 sequences are MNHNS and SASEGT. This CDR3 spans 12 amino acids. Trimming pared 3 bases from V and 5 bases from J, leaving 5 bases between.

The chain carries TRBV15 and TRBJ2-7, with no clear D. V shed 5 bases and J shed 4 bases, with 12 bases lying between them. This CDR3 contains 13 residues. The V gene's germline CDR1 is LNHNV and CDR2 YYDKDF (reference sequence). CDR3 protein: CATSPNSIYEQYF. The CDR3, as DNA: TGTGCCACCAGCCCGAATAGCATTTACGAGCAGTACTTC.